A selection of T cell receptor beta chains follows, all from one sample in a study of monozygotic twins with inflammatory bowel disease. Reanalyzing the 5' RACE reads, TCRdb keeps one entry per CDR3 protein, without DNA. The sample includes fewer than 150,000 distinct CDR3 sequences. Sequenced material: blood. These receptors originate from a human donor with ulcerative colitis or Crohn's disease, or a healthy co-twin of an affected twin (not recorded which). Both conserved end residues are part of each CDR3.

J	V	CDR3
TRBJ1-2	TRBV24-1	CATSGSPSTGGVNYGYTF
TRBJ2-3	TRBV24-1	CATSGSSFGGADTQYF
TRBJ2-3	TRBV20-1	CSARAGTSTDTQYF
TRBJ1-5	TRBV19	CASNAHRDNQPQHF
TRBJ1-6	TRBV4-3	CASSQARNSPLHF
TRBJ2-7	TRBV29-1	CSVTKGYEQYF
TRBJ2-3	TRBV27	CASSYRSFGTGLFSDTQYF
TRBJ1-6	TRBV6-4	CASSVSLGSNSPLHF
TRBJ1-1	TRBV14	CASSSGRYTEAFF
TRBJ1-2	TRBV4-2	CASSQDRGGYGYTF
TRBJ2-5	TRBV18	CASSPQERVYQETQYF
TRBJ2-4	TRBV4-3	CASSPGQSRPGNIQYF
TRBJ2-2	TRBV7-8	CASSFGQGHRSGELFF
TRBJ2-3	TRBV10-3	CAISRTSPTDTQYF
TRBJ2-3	TRBV5-1	CASSKDRGDTQYF
TRBJ2-7	TRBV20-1	CSAPWVQGTYEQYF
TRBJ2-1	TRBV6-2/TRBV6-3	CASSYSPLDGLYNEQFF
TRBJ2-6	TRBV7-3	CASSPLGGGISGANVLTF
TRBJ1-5	TRBV19	CASSISGLRDNQPQHF
TRBJ1-4	TRBV5-1	CASSSQGASEKLFF
TRBJ1-2	TRBV5-5	CASSEDSNYGYTF
TRBJ1-2	TRBV10-2	CASSGGGPNYGYTF
TRBJ1-5	TRBV5-1	CASSRGSGDQPQHF
TRBJ1-4	TRBV20-1	CSAPRGSNEKLFF
TRBJ1-5	TRBV15	CATSRDIQHGQPQHF
TRBJ2-7	TRBV20-1	CSATGLTGGYEQYF
TRBJ2-7	TRBV7-2	CASSLAVTDGRNSYEQYF
TRBJ2-1	TRBV9	CASSESLTGGASKEQFF
TRBJ2-3	TRBV20-1	CSARDTSFGDTQYF
TRBJ2-5	TRBV5-1	CASSSPYQETQYF
TRBJ1-1	TRBV6-5	CASSYYHRLTEAFF
TRBJ2-7	TRBV20-1	CSAPGQGNYEQYF
TRBJ2-1	TRBV11-1	CASSLVSWSGPRDNEQFF
TRBJ2-3	TRBV14	CASSHNRGPDTQYF
TRBJ2-5	TRBV7-3	CASSRLGGGYQETQYF
TRBJ2-5	TRBV4-1	CASSQGLRALQETQYF